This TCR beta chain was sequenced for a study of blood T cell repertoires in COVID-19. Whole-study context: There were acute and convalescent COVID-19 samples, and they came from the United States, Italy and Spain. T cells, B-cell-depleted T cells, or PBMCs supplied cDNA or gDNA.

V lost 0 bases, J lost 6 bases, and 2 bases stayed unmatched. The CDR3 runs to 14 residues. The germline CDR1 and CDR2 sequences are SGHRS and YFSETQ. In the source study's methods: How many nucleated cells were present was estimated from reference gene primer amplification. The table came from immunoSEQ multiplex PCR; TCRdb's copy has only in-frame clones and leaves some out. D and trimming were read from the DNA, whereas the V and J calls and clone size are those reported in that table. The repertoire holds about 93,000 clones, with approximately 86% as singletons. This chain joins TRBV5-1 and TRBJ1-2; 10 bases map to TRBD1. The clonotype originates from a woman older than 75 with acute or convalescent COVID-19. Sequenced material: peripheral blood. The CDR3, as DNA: TGCGCCAGCAGCTTGGCGACAGGGGGCGATGGCTACACCTTC. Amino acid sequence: CASSLATGGDGYTF. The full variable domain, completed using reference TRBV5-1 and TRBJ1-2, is KAGVTQTPRYLIKTRGQQVTLSCSPISGHRSVSWYQQTPGQGLQFLFEYFSETQRNKGNFPGRFSGRQFSNSRSEMNVSTLELGDSALYLCASSLATGGDGYTFGSGTRLTVV.